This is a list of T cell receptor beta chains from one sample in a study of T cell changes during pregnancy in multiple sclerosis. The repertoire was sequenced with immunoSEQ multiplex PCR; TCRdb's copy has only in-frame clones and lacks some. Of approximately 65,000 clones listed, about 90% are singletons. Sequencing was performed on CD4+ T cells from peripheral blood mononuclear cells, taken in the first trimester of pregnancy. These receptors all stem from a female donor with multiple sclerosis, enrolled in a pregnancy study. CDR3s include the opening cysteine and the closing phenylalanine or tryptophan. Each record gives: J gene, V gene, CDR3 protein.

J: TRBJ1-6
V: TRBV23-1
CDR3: CASSQTPWGVRSPLHF

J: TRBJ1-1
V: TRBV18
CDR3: CASSLQIEAFF

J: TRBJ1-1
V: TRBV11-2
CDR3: CASSASTGLTEAFF

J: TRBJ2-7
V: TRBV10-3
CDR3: CAISEGTGVYEQYF

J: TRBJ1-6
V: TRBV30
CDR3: CAWSFGTGATWSPLHF

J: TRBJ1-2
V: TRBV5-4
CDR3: CASSLEGTGHYGYTF

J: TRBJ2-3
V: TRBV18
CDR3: CASSRLADTQYF

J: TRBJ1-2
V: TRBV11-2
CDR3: CASSEGQAWSNNYGYTF

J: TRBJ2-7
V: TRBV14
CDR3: CASSQVLGQGAYEQYF

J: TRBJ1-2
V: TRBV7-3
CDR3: CASSLDGNGYTF

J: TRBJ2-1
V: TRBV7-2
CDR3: CASRSWTGQYNEQFF

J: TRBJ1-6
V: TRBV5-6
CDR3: CASSLRSSNSPLHF

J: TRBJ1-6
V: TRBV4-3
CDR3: CASASDNSPLHF

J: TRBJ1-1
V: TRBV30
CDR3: CAWRPDRDTEAFF

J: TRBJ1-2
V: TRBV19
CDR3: CASSPQGKTNYGYTF

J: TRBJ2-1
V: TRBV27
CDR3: CASSLPSGGRNEQFF

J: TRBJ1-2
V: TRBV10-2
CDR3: CASSESRRARGKGGYTF

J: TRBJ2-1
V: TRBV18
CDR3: CASSRGTSGVDEQFF

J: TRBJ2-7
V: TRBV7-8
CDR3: CASSSGTDPYEQYF

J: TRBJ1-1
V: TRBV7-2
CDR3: CASSLDSQDTEAFF

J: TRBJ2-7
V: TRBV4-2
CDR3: CASSQAGKSYEQYF

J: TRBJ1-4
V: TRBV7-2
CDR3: CASSNAQGSSEKLFF

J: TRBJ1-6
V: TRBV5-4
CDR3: CASSLGQGNSPLHF

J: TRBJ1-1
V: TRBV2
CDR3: CAGRQDQNTEAFF

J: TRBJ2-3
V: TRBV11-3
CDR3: CASSLDSGGRMYF

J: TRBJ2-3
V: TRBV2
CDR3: CASSPDRGPGDTQYF

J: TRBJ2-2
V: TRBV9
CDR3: CASSRGLAGGRGNTGELFF

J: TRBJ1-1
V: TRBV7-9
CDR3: CASSLGLMNTEAFF

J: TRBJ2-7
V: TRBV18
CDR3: CASSLRQGAYEQYF

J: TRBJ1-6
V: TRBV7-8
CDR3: CASSLASGLHYNSPLHF

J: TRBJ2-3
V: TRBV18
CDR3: CASSPTGVTDTQYF

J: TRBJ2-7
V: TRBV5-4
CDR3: CASSSPQSGVYEQYF

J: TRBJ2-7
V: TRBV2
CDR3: CASSFSGGGPYEQYF

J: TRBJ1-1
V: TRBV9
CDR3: CASSSHVGGAFF

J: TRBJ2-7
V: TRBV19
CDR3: CASSIGLTINSYEQYF

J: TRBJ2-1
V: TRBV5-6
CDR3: CASSFLLSSYNEQFF

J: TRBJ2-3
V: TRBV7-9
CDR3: CASSWSGGTIDTQYF

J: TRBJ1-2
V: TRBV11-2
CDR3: CASSAYRDNYGYTF

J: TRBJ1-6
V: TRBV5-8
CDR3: CASSLDRSNSPLHF

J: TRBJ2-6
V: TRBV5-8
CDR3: CASTTGGWGANVLTF

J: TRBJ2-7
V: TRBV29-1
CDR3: CSVDRGGDEQYF

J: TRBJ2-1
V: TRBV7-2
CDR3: CASSRGAGTPSYNEQFF

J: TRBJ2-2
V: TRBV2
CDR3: CASSELANTGELFF

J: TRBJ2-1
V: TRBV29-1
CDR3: CSATPKLAGFYNEQFF

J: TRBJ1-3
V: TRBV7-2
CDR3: CASSLVMSSGNTIYF

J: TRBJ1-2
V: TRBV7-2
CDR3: CASSLSGHGYTF

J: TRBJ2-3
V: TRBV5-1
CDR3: CASSDRKGEDTQYF

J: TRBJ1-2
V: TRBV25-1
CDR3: CASSPLPDRGNYGYTF

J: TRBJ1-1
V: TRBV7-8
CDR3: CASSKSTGLNTEAFF

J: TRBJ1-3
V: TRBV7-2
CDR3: CASSLDRGAGNTIYF

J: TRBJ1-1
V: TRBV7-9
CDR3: CASSPRQGRNTEAFF

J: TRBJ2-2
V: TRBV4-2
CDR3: CASSPVGDTGELFF

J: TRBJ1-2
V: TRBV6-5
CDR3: CASSYHARVGDGYTF